The 11 T cell receptor beta chains listed next were all sequenced from one sample in a study of response to subunit inactivated influenza vaccine. TCRdb redid the calling of the RT-PCR reads with MiXCR, one entry per CDR3 protein. Among hundreds of thousands of distinct CDR3 sequences listed, approximately 14% were seen once. This sample comprised PBMCs from blood, obtained 12 days after vaccination. Every receptor here comes from a man in his fifties or sixties who received an inactivated influenza vaccine.

The V and J genes are TRBV7-2 and TRBJ2-7, with 9 bases that match TRBD1. CDR1 SGHTA and CDR2 FQGNSA come from the germline V gene. J gave up 8 bases and V 4 bases, and 12 bases lay outside the gene matches. The CDR3 has 15 amino acids. In nucleotides, the CDR3 is TGTGCCAGCAGCTCACCCGGGACAGGGAGAGTTAAGCAGTACTTC. Translating gives CASSSPGTGRVKQYF.

This clonotype was found a few times. The V and J genes are TRBV5-6 and TRBJ2-3; TRBD2 aligns across 9 bases. V lost 0 bases, J lost 2 bases, and 10 bases stayed unmatched. CDR3 length: 18 amino acids. Germline CDR1 reads SGHDT; CDR2 reads YYEEEE. This CDR3 is CASSLVASGELFTDTQYF. For the CDR3, the DNA is TGTGCCAGCAGCTTGGTGGCTAGCGGGGAGTTATTCACAGATACGCAGTATTTT.

This chain connects TRBV7-9 to TRBJ2-7, with D unresolved. The V and J ends lost 1 base and 6 bases respectively, with 10 bases between them. The CDR3 is made up of 13 amino acids. The germline V gene encodes CDR1 SEHNR and CDR2 FQNEAQ (reference sequence). The CDR3 loop reads CASSLVWGSEQYF. For the CDR3, the DNA is TGTGCCAGCAGCTTAGTGTGGGGTAGCGAGCAGTACTTC. Full variable domain (missing parts from reference TRBV7-9 and TRBJ2-7): DTGVSQNPRHKITKRGQNVTFRCDPISEHNRLYWYRQTLGQGPEFLTYFQNEAQLEKSRLLSDRFSAERPKGSFSTLEIQRTEQGDSAMYLCASSLVWGSEQYFGPGTRLTVT.

This clonotype was observed a handful of times. V usage is TRBV28 and J usage is TRBJ1-2; weak D call: TRBD1 (5 bases). CDR1 is MDHEN, CDR2 SYDVKM, per germline. The CDR3 totals 15 residues. V gave up 3 bases and J gave up 7 bases, with 18 bases separating them. The CDR3 sequence is CASSLGRLTAGGYTF. The CDR3 nucleotides are TGTGCCAGCAGTTTGGGACGACTGACGGCTGGTGGCTACACCTTC.

The table lists this clonotype with a few counts. The chain carries TRBV28 and TRBJ2-4, with D unclear. Germline CDR1 is MDHEN and CDR2 is SYDVKM. The CDR3 spans 16 residues. Between the trimmed V and J ends, which lost 2 bases and 0 bases, there was a span of 11 bases. The CDR3 sequence: CASSLDVRLAKNIQYF. CDR3 sequence (DNA): TGTGCCAGCAGTTTAGATGTACGGCTAGCCAAAAACATTCAGTACTTC.

This chain uses TRBV20-1 with TRBJ2-1; 7 positions agree with TRBD2. After removal of 3 bases from V and 4 bases from J, the junction contained 15 bases not matched to a gene. The CDR3 runs 17 residues. Germline CDR1 is DFQATT and CDR2 is SNEGSKA (reference sequence). The CDR3 nucleotides are TGCAGTGCTAGTTTTCGCCGGGGGGTTGCCACATACAATGAGCAGTTCTTC. Its protein is CSASFRRGVATYNEQFF.

This clonotype was picked up one time. V is TRBV7-2 and J is TRBJ2-1; D is unclear. This CDR3 has 12 residues. V shed 5 bases and J shed 8 bases, with 10 bases lying between them. The germline CDR1 and CDR2 sequences are SGHTA and FQGNSA. The CDR3 region is CASSRVPHEQFF. CDR3 DNA sequence: TGTGCCAGCAGCCGGGTACCCCATGAGCAGTTCTTC.

This clonotype was counted between two and nine times. V is TRBV18 and J is TRBJ2-1; weak D call: TRBD2 (6 bases). CDR1 and CDR2 (germline): KGHSH, LQKENI. With 0 bases removed from V and 9 bases from J, the gap between germline ends came to 12 bases. CDR3 size: 14 residues. The DNA for the CDR3 is TGTGCCAGCTCACCACCTCCCCACGGGGGTGAGCAGTTCTTC. Its protein product is CASSPPPHGGEQFF.

This clonotype was recorded at least ten times. The gene calls are TRBV12-3 or TRBV12-4 and TRBJ2-7; D is possibly TRBD2 (5 bases). V was cut by 6 bases and J by 9 bases, with 18 bases left in between. The CDR3 is made up of 13 amino acids. The CDR3 region is CASSIGEPTTQYF. The DNA of the CDR3 is TGTGCCAGCAGCATTGGGGAGCCTACGACGCAGTACTTC.

This clonotype was seen a handful of times. The rearrangement uses TRBV18 and TRBJ2-6; TRBD1 is a possible D gene (6 bases). This CDR3 is built from 17 residues. The germline V and J ends were trimmed by 4 bases and 0 bases, with 13 bases remaining between them. Germline assignment: CDR1 KGHSH and CDR2 LQKENI. The CDR3 sequence is CASSLTGRYSGANVLTF. CDR3 DNA sequence: TGTGCCAGCTCACTGACAGGAAGATACTCTGGGGCCAACGTCCTGACTTTC.

Written as DNA, the CDR3 is TGTGCCAGCAGCGATGATGTGGCAGGGTTGAGGGCTTTCTTT. Translation gives CASSDDVAGLRAFF. The V gene is TRBV27, the J gene TRBJ1-1, with D maybe TRBD1 (5 bases). This CDR3 region has 14 residues. Trimming took 6 bases from V and 11 from J, leaving 22 bases between them. Germline values: CDR1 MNHEY, CDR2 SMNVEV (reference sequence).